This T cell receptor (beta chain) was recovered during a study of identical twins. This clonotype has at least ten counts. Germline-derived CDR1 and CDR2 are MNHNS and SASEGT. This CDR3 is built from 16 residues. J gave up 2 bases and V 6 bases, and 10 bases lay outside the gene matches. Unique molecular identifiers were in the cDNA, with template-switch universal primer binding. TCRdb fed the 5' RACE reads into MiXCR, producing one record per CDR3 protein. The sample carries under 300,000 distinct CDR3 sequences, approximately 5.9% recorded once. These data are also associated with another study on T cells expressing NK-cell markers. Turning to that study: Dominant NKG2C+ clonotypes in six donors made up about 1.0-8% of CD8+ T cells. A few donors' CD3+CD56-NKG2C+ cells were dominated by the same clonotypes.

The receptor was derived from a woman aged 18-30 years in good health. The gene calls are TRBV6-1 and TRBJ2-5; TRBD1 matches 9 bases. Specimen: CD8+ T cells sorted from blood. CDR3 DNA sequence: TGTGCCAGCAGCCTAACACAGGGGGCAATACAAGAGACCCAGTACTTC. The encoded protein is CASSLTQGAIQETQYF.